One T cell receptor (beta chain) is described in this entry. Its antigen is unknown. The table came from immunoSEQ multiplex PCR; TCRdb's copy has only in-frame clones and leaves some out. This sample carries about 1.1 million clones, about 80% of them seen once, and the ten largest clones take roughly 0.61%. These data originate in a study of shared clonotypes between healthy human individuals. Study observations and caveats: Larger estimated richness was generally seen in naive subsets than in memory subsets. Having only a few donors restricted how much genetic and exposure-history diversity was captured.

The CDR3 has 15 amino acids. V trimming: 0 bases; J trimming: 5 bases; junction bases outside the gene matches: 2. Germline assignment: CDR1 SGHTA and CDR2 FQGNSA. CD4+ cell separation produced CD45RA+ naive and CD45RA-negative memory subsets. J is TRBJ2-5 and V is TRBV7-2; TRBD2 matches 11 bases. The TCR was taken from a man younger than 35 in good health. Some clones in this sample may be carry-over from other donors' samples. The sequencing input was memory CD4+ T cells from PBMCs. Subset described: CD45RA-negative fraction. As DNA, the CDR3 is TGTGCCAGCAGCTTAGCTAGCGGGAGGGTTGAGACCCAGTACTTC. It yields the protein CASSLASGRVETQYF.